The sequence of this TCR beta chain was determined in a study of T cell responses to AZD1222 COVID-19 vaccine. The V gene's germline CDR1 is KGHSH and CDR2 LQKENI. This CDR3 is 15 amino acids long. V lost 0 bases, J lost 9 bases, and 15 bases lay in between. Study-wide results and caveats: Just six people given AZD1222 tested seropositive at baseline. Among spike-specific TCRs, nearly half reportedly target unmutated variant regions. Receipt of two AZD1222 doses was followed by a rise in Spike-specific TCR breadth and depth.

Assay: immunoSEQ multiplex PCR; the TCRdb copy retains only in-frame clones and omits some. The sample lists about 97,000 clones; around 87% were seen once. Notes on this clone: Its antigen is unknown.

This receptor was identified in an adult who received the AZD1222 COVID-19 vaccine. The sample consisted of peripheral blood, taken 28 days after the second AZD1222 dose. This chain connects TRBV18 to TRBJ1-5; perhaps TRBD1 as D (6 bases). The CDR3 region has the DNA TGTGCCAGCTCACCACCGATGAGGGAAGGGGGGCCCCAGCATTTT. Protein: CASSPPMREGGPQHF.